A single sample gave rise to the 25 T cell receptor beta chains below, sequenced in a study of T-cell memory formation after mild COVID-19 listed by TCRdb under 2021. Receptor libraries were prepared by 5' RACE. The sequencer listed for this sample is Illumina NovaSeq 6000. TCRdb redid the processing of the public reads, applying fastp at Q25 and MiXCR, and retained in-frame beta chains. CDR3 protein sequences are deduplicated, and each keeps its most common genes and DNA. The table for this sample lists 200,000 to 250,000 distinct CDR3 sequences; 9.5% of them were counted only once. Jointly, the top ten make up 3% to 4.5% of the sample. Sequenced: PBMCs or a T cell subset sorted from them (not recorded which). The receptors derive from a young man who had mild COVID-19 (a few samples of this study predate the infection). The sample titles of this study are shuffled in the database, so cell type and time point are left out; the donor was told from shared clones.

This clonotype was counted between two and nine times. The chain links TRBV5-4 to TRBJ2-3; 13 bases are a match to TRBD2. This CDR3 has 15 residues. Germline trimming cut 3 bases from V and 6 bases from J; bases unmatched to any gene: 4. Germline V gene data show CDR1 as SGHNT and CDR2 as YYREEE (reference sequence). CDR3 in amino acids: CASSSGLAGVDTQYF. The CDR3 bases are TGTGCCAGCAGCTCTGGACTAGCGGGGGTTGATACGCAGTATTTT.

The J gene is TRBJ1-5, the V gene TRBV19, with 7 bases aligning to TRBD1. J lost 2 bases, V lost 6 bases, and 13 bases had no gene match. This CDR3 spans 17 amino acids. The germline gives CDR1 LNHDA, CDR2 SQIVND (reference sequence). The CDR3 protein is CASSPHRGGGGNQPQHF. The CDR3 DNA is TGTGCCAGTAGCCCCCATAGGGGAGGGGGCGGCAATCAGCCCCAGCATTTT.

This clonotype was counted a few times. The V and J genes are TRBV9 and TRBJ1-2; 10 bases fit TRBD1. With 3 bases clipped from V and 7 bases from J, the junction kept 9 bases outside the gene matches. This CDR3 comprises 15 residues. Germline-derived CDR1 and CDR2 are SGDLS and YYNGEE. Here the CDR3 DNA reads TGTGCCAGCAGCGGGACGGGACAGGGGTTTGGTGGCTACACCTTC. This translates into CASSGTGQGFGGYTF.

This clonotype was counted at least ten times. This chain links TRBV11-2 with TRBJ2-3, with D unclear. Germline CDR1 is SGHAT and CDR2 is FQNNGV. The CDR3 length is 15 residues. The V and J ends lost 3 bases and 0 bases respectively, with 10 bases between them. The CDR3 protein is CASSFRTDSTDTQYF. In DNA form, the CDR3 reads TGTGCCAGCAGCTTTAGGACGGACAGCACAGATACGCAGTATTTT.

This clonotype was observed many times. The rearrangement links TRBV4-1 to TRBJ2-3; D is uncertain. V lost 1 base to trimming and J lost 7 bases, with 12 bases between them. Germline CDR1 is MGHRA and CDR2 is YSYEKL. CDR3 length: 14 residues. CDR3 loop: CASSQVSDVNTQYF. The CDR3, as DNA: TGCGCCAGCAGCCAAGTATCCGACGTGAATACGCAGTATTTT.

This clonotype was seen a few times. V usage is TRBV5-1 and J usage is TRBJ2-3; 8 bases align to TRBD2. Germline CDR1 reads SGHRS; CDR2 reads YFSETQ. The CDR3 sequence is 16 residues long. V lost 4 bases to trimming and J lost 2 bases; unmatched junction nucleotides: 9. As DNA, the CDR3 is TGCGCCAGCAGCCAACTCGGGAGGGGGACCACAGATACGCAGTATTTT. Translating gives CASSQLGRGTTDTQYF.

The chain employs TRBV12-5 and TRBJ1-1; D unclear. This CDR3 region has 13 residues. Germline-derived CDR1 and CDR2 are LGHNT and FRNRAP. V was clipped by 7 bases and J by 1 base, with 10 bases between them. The CDR3 coding sequence is TGTGCTAGTGCCTTCCGGGCGAACACTGAAGCTTTCTTT. Protein sequence: CASAFRANTEAFF.

This clonotype was observed at least ten times. This chain joins TRBV4-2 and TRBJ2-1; D is perhaps TRBD2 (6 bases). CDR1 is LGHNA and CDR2 is YNFKEQ in the germline V gene. Trimming left V 7 bases short and J 0 bases short, with 13 bases between. The length of the CDR3 is 15 residues. The CDR3 loop reads CASTLGGDSYNEQFF. For the CDR3, the DNA is TGTGCCAGCACCCTGGGCGGGGACTCCTACAATGAGCAGTTCTTC.

This clonotype was detected many times. The V and J genes are TRBV5-1 and TRBJ2-5, with 10 bases matching TRBD1. Per germline, CDR1 SGHRS and CDR2 YFSETQ. Trimming at V came to 1 base and at J to 5 bases, leaving 2 bases not matched to a gene. There are 14 residues in the CDR3. As DNA, the CDR3 is TGCGCCAGCAGCTTGTCGACAGGGGGCGAGACCCAGTACTTC. This gives the protein CASSLSTGGETQYF.

The chain joins TRBV3-1 to TRBJ2-1; D is perhaps TRBD1 (6 bases). The germline V gene encodes CDR1 LGHDT and CDR2 YNNKEL (reference sequence). Trimming pared 2 bases from V and 0 bases from J, leaving 14 bases between. This CDR3 region has 17 residues. CDR3 coding DNA: TGTGCCAGCAGCCAATTGAGGGGGAAGAGCTCCTACAATGAGCAGTTCTTC. It is translated as CASSQLRGKSSYNEQFF.

This clonotype was found a few times. The rearrangement links TRBV5-1 to TRBJ1-5, with D perhaps matching TRBD1 (5 bases). Germline V gene data show CDR1 as SGHRS and CDR2 as YFSETQ. V was clipped by 3 bases and J by 5 bases, with 12 bases between them. CDR3 length equals 14 residues. As DNA, the CDR3 is TGCGCCAGCAGCTCCCTCGGGGGAGATCAGCCCCAGCATTTT. It encodes CASSSLGGDQPQHF.

This clonotype was seen a few times. The chain recombines TRBV7-2 with TRBJ2-7; 8 bases agree with TRBD2. The J segment lost 3 bases and the V segment lost 7 bases, leaving 5 bases of the junction unmatched. This CDR3 has 13 residues. Germline V gives CDR1 SGHTA, CDR2 FQGNSA. CDR3 coding DNA: TGTGCCAGCAAAATAAGCGGGGGCTACGAGCAGTACTTC. Residues: CASKISGGYEQYF.

The gene calls are TRBV19 and TRBJ1-2, with a tentative D call TRBD1 (6 bases). Per germline, CDR1 LNHDA and CDR2 SQIVND (reference sequence). The CDR3 runs to 14 residues. With 8 bases removed from V and 3 bases from J, the gap between germline ends came to 16 bases. Here the CDR3 DNA reads TGTGCCAGTCAACAATCTACAGGGCACTATGGCTACACCTTC. It codes for CASQQSTGHYGYTF.

This clonotype was found a few times. The V gene is TRBV11-3, the J gene TRBJ2-3; the D gene is possibly TRBD1 (6 bases). CDR3 length equals 18 residues. Germline CDR1 reads SGHNT; CDR2 reads YENEEA. Trimming shortened V by 3 bases and J by 2 bases, and 21 bases separated the two germline ends. DNA for the CDR3: TGTGCCAGCAGCTTGGGAAGATGGGGGCCTTCTCCCACAGATACGCAGTATTTT. Protein product: CASSLGRWGPSPTDTQYF.

This clonotype occurred many times. The chain employs TRBV9 and TRBJ2-5, with D uncertain. The CDR3 covers 14 residues. CDR1 is SGDLS, CDR2 YYNGEE, per germline. Trimming left V 0 bases short and J 1 base short, with 7 bases between. CDR3 in amino acids: CASSVVASQETQYF. Written as DNA, the CDR3 is TGTGCCAGCAGCGTAGTCGCCAGCCAAGAGACCCAGTACTTC.

This clonotype appeared a few times. The chain joins TRBV3-1 to TRBJ2-7; 7 bases align to TRBD2. Germline loops: CDR1 LGHDT, CDR2 YNNKEL (reference sequence). Losses at the gene ends were 1 base for V and 1 base for J; bases not matched to a gene: 1. The length of the CDR3 is 14 residues. This CDR3 reads CASSQGGGSYEQYV. For the CDR3, the DNA is TGTGCCAGCAGCCAAGGCGGGGGTTCCTACGAGCAGTACGTC.

A few counts support this clonotype. The chain carries TRBV7-9 and TRBJ2-6, with a possible D match to TRBD1 (6 bases). This CDR3 contains 19 residues. The ends were cut back, 4 bases at V and 0 bases at J, with 19 bases in the middle. Germline values: CDR1 SEHNR, CDR2 FQNEAQ (reference sequence). In DNA, the CDR3 is TGTGCCAGCAGCTCAACGGGACATCTATACAACTCTGGGGCCAACGTCCTGACTTTC. This codes for CASSSTGHLYNSGANVLTF.

This clonotype appeared a few times. This chain connects TRBV7-2 to TRBJ2-1; 11 bases are shared with TRBD2. Germline V gene data show CDR1 as SGHTA and CDR2 as FQGNSA. The CDR3 loop spans 17 amino acids. V was pared by 4 bases and J by 13 bases, with 18 bases of the junction left unmatched. CDR3: CASSYQTSGAISGYQFF. In DNA, the CDR3 is TGTGCCAGCAGCTATCAGACTAGCGGGGCCATCTCGGGATACCAGTTCTTC.

The rearrangement uses TRBV10-3 and TRBJ2-1, with TRBD2 matching over 7 bases. The CDR3 sequence is 14 residues long. Losses at the gene ends were 6 bases for V and 2 bases for J; bases not matched to a gene: 4. The germline V gene has CDR1 ENHRY and CDR2 SYGVKD. The CDR3 DNA follows: TGTGCCATCAGGGGGACTATCGCCTACAATGAGCAGTTCTTC. This gives the protein CAIRGTIAYNEQFF.

Ten or more counts support this clonotype. The chain employs TRBV2 and TRBJ2-1; D is possibly TRBD1 (6 bases). This CDR3 comprises 14 residues. V was shortened by 4 bases and J by 1 base, with 8 bases between the two germline ends. Germline-derived CDR1 and CDR2 are SNHLY and FYNNEI. CDR3 DNA sequence: TGTGCCAGCAGTGTCAGGGGATCCTACAATGAGCAGTTCTTC. This encodes CASSVRGSYNEQFF.

The chain combines TRBV7-2 with TRBJ2-1, with 7 bases identical to TRBD1. The CDR3 has 15 amino acids. Germline values: CDR1 SGHTA, CDR2 FQGNSA. V gave up 5 bases and J gave up 3 bases; unmatched junction bases: 7. The DNA of the CDR3 is TGTGCCAGCAGCCAGGACAGGTCGATCTACAATGAGCAGTTCTTC. This encodes CASSQDRSIYNEQFF.

This clonotype has just a few counts. This sequence joins TRBV19 and TRBJ2-4; the match to TRBD2 covers 12 bases. V trimming: 5 bases; J trimming: 5 bases; junction bases outside the gene matches: 7. The germline gives CDR1 LNHDA, CDR2 SQIVND (reference sequence). The CDR3 has 16 residues. DNA of the CDR3: TGTGCCAGTAGTCGACCGACTAGCGGGGGAGAAAACATTCAGTACTTC. This sequence encodes CASSRPTSGGENIQYF.

The rearrangement links TRBV20-1 to TRBJ1-3; D is uncertain. Germline CDR1 DFQATT, CDR2 SNEGSKA (reference sequence). Trimming left V 1 base short and J 0 bases short, with 7 bases between. The CDR3 is 14 amino acids. The CDR3 protein is CSARAGASGNTIYF. The CDR3 nucleotides are TGCAGTGCTAGAGCAGGTGCCTCTGGAAACACCATATATTTT.

This clonotype was counted between two and nine times. J is TRBJ1-6 and V is TRBV4-2; no firm D call. The germline V and J ends were trimmed by 3 bases and 0 bases, with 12 bases remaining between them. This CDR3 is built from 17 residues. Germline CDR1 and CDR2: LGHNA and YNFKEQ. The DNA for the CDR3 is TGTGCCAGCAGCCAGGGAGGCCCTTACTCCTATAATTCACCCCTCCACTTT. Residues: CASSQGGPYSYNSPLHF.

There are a few counts of this clonotype. The chain joins TRBV20-1 to TRBJ2-7; 9 bases are shared with TRBD1. V was pared by 6 bases and J by 3 bases, with 3 bases of the junction left unmatched. Germline V lookup: CDR1 DFQATT, CDR2 SNEGSKA (reference sequence). The CDR3 runs 12 residues. CDR3 sequence: CSAPGQGYEQYF. Written as DNA, the CDR3 is TGCAGTGCCCCGGGACAGGGCTACGAGCAGTACTTC.